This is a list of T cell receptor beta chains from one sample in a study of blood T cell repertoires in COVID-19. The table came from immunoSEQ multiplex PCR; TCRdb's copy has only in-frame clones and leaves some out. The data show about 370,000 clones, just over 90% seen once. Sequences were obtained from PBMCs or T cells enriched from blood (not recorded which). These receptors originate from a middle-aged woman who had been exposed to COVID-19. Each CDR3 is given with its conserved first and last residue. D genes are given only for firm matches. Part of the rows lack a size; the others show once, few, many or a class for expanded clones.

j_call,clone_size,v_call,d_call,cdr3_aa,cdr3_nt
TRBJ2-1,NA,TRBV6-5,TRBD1,CASSPGTVYNEQFF,TGTGCCAGCAGTCCCGGGACAGTCTACAATGAGCAGTTCTTC
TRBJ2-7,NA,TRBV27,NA,CASRPRGSVNEQYF,TGTGCCAGCAGACCGAGGGGGAGCGTCAACGAGCAGTACTTC
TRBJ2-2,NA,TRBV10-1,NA,CASSVNRNTGELFF,TGCGCCAGCAGTGTGAACAGGAACACCGGGGAGCTGTTTTTT
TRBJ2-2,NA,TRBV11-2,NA,CASSPQYTGELFF,TGTGCCAGCAGCCCACAGTACACCGGGGAGCTGTTTTTT
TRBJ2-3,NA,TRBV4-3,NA,CASSQDSTTPDTQYF,TGCGCCAGCAGCCAAGATTCTACCACCCCTGATACGCAGTATTTT
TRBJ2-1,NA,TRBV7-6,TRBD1,CASSAQPGQDNEQFF,TGTGCCAGCAGCGCCCAACCGGGACAGGACAATGAGCAGTTCTTC
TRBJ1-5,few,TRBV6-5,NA,CASSQDKPSNQPQHF,TGTGCCAGCAGTCAGGACAAGCCTAGCAATCAGCCCCAGCATTTT
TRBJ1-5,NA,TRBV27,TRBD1,CASSFMQGGNQPQHF,TGTGCCAGCAGTTTTATGCAGGGGGGCAATCAGCCCCAGCATTTT
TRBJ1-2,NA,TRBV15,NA,CATSRVAGYGYTF,TGTGCCACCAGCAGAGTCGCCGGCTATGGCTACACCTTC
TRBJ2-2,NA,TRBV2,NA,CASSVQAGSTGELFF,TGTGCCAGCAGTGTTCAGGCAGGGTCCACCGGGGAGCTGTTTTTT
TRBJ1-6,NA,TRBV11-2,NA,CASSSREGVYSPLHF,TGTGCCAGCAGCTCAAGGGAGGGGGTTTATTCACCCCTCCACTTT
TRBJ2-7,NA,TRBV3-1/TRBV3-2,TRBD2,CASSPGASGPLYEQYF,TGTGCCAGCAGCCCCGGGGCTAGCGGGCCTCTCTACGAGCAGTACTTC
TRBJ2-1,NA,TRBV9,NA,CASSVGGRGRNEQFF,TGTGCCAGCAGCGTAGGTGGCAGGGGCCGGAATGAGCAGTTCTTC
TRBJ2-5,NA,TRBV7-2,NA,CASSLIARGRETQYF,TGTGCCAGCAGCTTAATCGCCCGGGGTAGAGAGACCCAGTACTTC
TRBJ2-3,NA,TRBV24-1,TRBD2,CATSGTSGFTDTQYF,TGTGCCACCAGTGGAACTAGCGGCTTCACAGATACGCAGTATTTT
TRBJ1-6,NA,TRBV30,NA,CAWSVFPKGSGILDNSPLHF,TGTGCCTGGAGTGTATTCCCTAAGGGATCAGGGATTTTGGACAATTCACCCCTCCACTTT
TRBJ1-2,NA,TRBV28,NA,CASTYNYGYTF,TGTGCCAGCACCTATAACTATGGCTACACCTTC
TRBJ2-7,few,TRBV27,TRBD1,CASSTRGQGAQDHEQYF,TGTGCCAGCAGTACCAGGGGACAGGGGGCGCAGGACCACGAGCAGTACTTC
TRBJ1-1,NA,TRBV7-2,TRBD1,CASSPYRGRTFF,TGTGCCAGCAGCCCTTACAGGGGGAGAACTTTCTTT
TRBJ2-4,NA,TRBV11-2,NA,CASSLNGVGVAKNIQYF,TGTGCCAGCAGCTTAAACGGAGTCGGGGTAGCCAAAAACATTCAGTACTTC
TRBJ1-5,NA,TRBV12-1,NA,CASSSRTGGDQPQHF,TGTGCCAGCAGCTCCCGGACAGGGGGAGACCAGCCCCAGCATTTT
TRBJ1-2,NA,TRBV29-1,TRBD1,CSVERQGAGGYTF,TGCAGCGTTGAAAGACAGGGGGCCGGGGGCTACACCTTC
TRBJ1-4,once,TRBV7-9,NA,CASSPVTTNEKLFF,TGTGCCAGCAGTCCAGTGACAACTAATGAAAAACTGTTTTTT
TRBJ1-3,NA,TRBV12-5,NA,CASGLGTLGNTIYF,TGTGCTAGTGGTTTGGGCACTCTCGGAAACACCATATATTTT